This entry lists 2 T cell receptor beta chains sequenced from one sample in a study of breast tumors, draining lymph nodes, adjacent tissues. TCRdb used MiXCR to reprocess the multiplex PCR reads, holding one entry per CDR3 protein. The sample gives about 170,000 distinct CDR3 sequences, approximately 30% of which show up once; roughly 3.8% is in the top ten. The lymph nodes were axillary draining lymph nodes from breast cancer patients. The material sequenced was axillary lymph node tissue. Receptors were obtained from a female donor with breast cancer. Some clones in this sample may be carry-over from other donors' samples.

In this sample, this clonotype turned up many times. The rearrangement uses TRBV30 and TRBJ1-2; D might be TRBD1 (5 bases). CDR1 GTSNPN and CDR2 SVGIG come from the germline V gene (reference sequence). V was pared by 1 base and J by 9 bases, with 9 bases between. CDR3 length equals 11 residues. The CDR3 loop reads CAWSGQLSYTF. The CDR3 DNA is TGTGCCTGGAGTGGACAGTTGAGCTACACCTTC. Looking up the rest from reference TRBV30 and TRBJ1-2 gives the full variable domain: SQTIHQWPATLVQPVGSPLSLECTVEGTSNPNLYWYRQAAGRGLQLLFYSVGIGQISSEVPQNLSASRPQDRQFILSSKKLLLSDSGFYLCAWSGQLSYTFGSGTRLTVV.

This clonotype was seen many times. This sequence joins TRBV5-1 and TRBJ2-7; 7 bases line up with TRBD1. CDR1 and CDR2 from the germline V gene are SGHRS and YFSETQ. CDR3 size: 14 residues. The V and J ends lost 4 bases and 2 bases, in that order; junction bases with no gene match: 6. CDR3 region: CASSPGQVAYEQYF. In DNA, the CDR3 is TGCGCCAGCAGCCCAGGACAGGTTGCCTACGAGCAGTACTTC.